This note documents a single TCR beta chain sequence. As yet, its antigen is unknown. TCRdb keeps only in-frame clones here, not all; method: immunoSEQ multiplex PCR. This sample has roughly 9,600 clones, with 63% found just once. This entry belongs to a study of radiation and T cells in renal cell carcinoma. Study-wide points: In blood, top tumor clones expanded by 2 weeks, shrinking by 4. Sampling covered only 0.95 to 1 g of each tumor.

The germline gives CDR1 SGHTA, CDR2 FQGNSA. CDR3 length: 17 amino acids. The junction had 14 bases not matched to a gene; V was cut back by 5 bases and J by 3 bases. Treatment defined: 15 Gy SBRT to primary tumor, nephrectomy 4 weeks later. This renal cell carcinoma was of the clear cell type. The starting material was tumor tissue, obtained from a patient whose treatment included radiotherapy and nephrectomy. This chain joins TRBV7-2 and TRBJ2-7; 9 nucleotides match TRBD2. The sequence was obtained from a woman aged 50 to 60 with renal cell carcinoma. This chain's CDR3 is CASSPRDWREGLYEQYF. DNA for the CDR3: TGTGCCAGCAGCCCCCGCGACTGGCGGGAGGGCCTCTACGAGCAGTACTTC.